This T cell receptor beta chain was sequenced during a study of blood T cell repertoires in COVID-19. Turning to the study itself: Collection of acute and convalescent COVID-19 samples took place in the United States, Italy and Spain. In each case, the material was cDNA or gDNA derived from T cells, B-cell-depleted T cells, or PBMCs.

This CDR3 contains 17 residues. V shed 0 bases and J 7 bases; nucleotides not matched to a gene: 9. Germline values: CDR1 LGHNA, CDR2 YNFKEQ. Original handling: Quantification of nucleated cells was approximated via reference gene primer amplification. Libraries were prepared by immunoSEQ multiplex PCR; TCRdb keeps only in-frame clonotypes and omits some of them. V, J and clone size were drawn from that table, and D and trimming were deduced from the DNA. The sample records over 350,000 clones, about 85% being singletons. The age range of participants was about 18 to 90 years, with residence in about 25 US areas.

The sequence was collected from a woman aged 18-30 years with acute COVID-19. The sequenced material came from PBMCs or T cells enriched from blood (not recorded which). The V gene is TRBV4-2, the J gene TRBJ2-1; 10 nucleotides agree with TRBD2. This CDR3 reads CASSQDNRLAGVNEQFF. The DNA of the CDR3 is TGTGCCAGCAGCCAAGATAACCGGCTAGCGGGGGTGAATGAGCAGTTCTTC.